A single sample gave rise to the 10 T cell receptor beta chains below, sequenced in a study of cytomegalovirus exposure and HLA in healthy donors. Primers: 60 Vbeta forward and 13 Jbeta reverse. This table comes from immunoSEQ multiplex PCR, and its TCRdb copy is limited to in-frame clones, with some not included. The data show roughly 86,000 clones, with more than 55% seen just once and roughly 21% held by the top ten. The specimen sequenced was PBMCs. Every receptor here comes from a woman aged 50 to 65 in good health and CMV-seropositive.

V usage is TRBV28 and J usage is TRBJ2-6, with a possible D match to TRBD1 (6 bases). Trimming cost V 6 bases and J 10 bases, with 16 bases left between them. This CDR3 comprises 14 residues. Germline V gives CDR1 MDHEN, CDR2 SYDVKM. As DNA, the CDR3 is TGTGCCAGCAGCACCCCGGACAGATCGAACGTCCTGACTTTC. Encoded protein: CASSTPDRSNVLTF.

The gene calls are TRBV27 and TRBJ1-2, with 10 bases fitting TRBD1. The CDR3 extends over 14 amino acids. V was pared by 6 bases and J by 1 base, with 2 bases of the junction left unmatched. Germline CDR1 and CDR2: MNHEY and SMNVEV (reference sequence). In nucleotides, the CDR3 is TGTGCCAGCAGGCGGACAGGGGGTAACTATGGCTACACCTTC. Residues: CASRRTGGNYGYTF.

This clone was observed a few times. The chain carries TRBV4-3 and TRBJ1-1; D is possibly TRBD1 (5 bases). The CDR3 covers 15 residues. Germline CDR1 and CDR2: LGHNA and YSLEER. Trimming took off 0 bases at V and 4 bases at J, with 12 bases between the two ends. The CDR3: CASSQDYMGGTEAFF. For the CDR3, the DNA is TGCGCCAGCAGCCAAGATTATATGGGGGGCACTGAAGCTTTCTTT.

A single count supports this clone. This chain links TRBV30 with TRBJ1-4, with D tentatively TRBD1 (5 bases). V was cut by 1 base and J by 2 bases, with 11 bases left in between. Germline CDR1 reads GTSNPN; CDR2 reads SVGIG (reference sequence). This CDR3 region has 15 residues. In DNA, the CDR3 is TGTGCCTGGAGTGCCTCGACAGATACTAATGAAAAACTGTTTTTT. Its translation is CAWSASTDTNEKLFF.

CDR3: CASSSGQMTYEQYF. Here the CDR3 DNA reads TGTGCCAGCAGCTCCGGACAGATGACCTACGAGCAGTACTTC. The rearrangement joins TRBV28 to TRBJ2-7; D possibly corresponds to TRBD1 (6 bases). V shed 6 bases and J shed 2 bases, with 14 bases lying between them. The CDR3 loop spans 14 amino acids. Germline CDR1 reads MDHEN; CDR2 reads SYDVKM.

The table lists this clone with a few counts. The chain employs TRBV7-8 and TRBJ2-1, with D tentatively TRBD2 (5 bases). V shed 2 bases and J shed 0 bases, with 8 bases lying between them. CDR3 length: 15 amino acids. Germline V gives CDR1 SGHVS, CDR2 FQNEAQ. The CDR3 reads CASSLSGSSYNEQFF. The CDR3 DNA sequence: TGTGCCAGCAGCTTATCTGGGAGCTCCTACAATGAGCAGTTCTTC.

V usage is TRBV5-6 and J usage is TRBJ1-5; D not resolved. Germline lookup yields CDR1 SGHDT and CDR2 YYEEEE. The CDR3 extends over 15 amino acids. The V and J ends lost 0 bases and 6 bases respectively, with 13 bases between them. This CDR3 reads CASSLVGQVGQPQHF. The CDR3 region has the DNA TGTGCCAGCAGCTTGGTGGGCCAGGTGGGTCAGCCCCAGCATTTT.

The chain combines TRBV30 with TRBJ2-3; TRBD2 matches at 10 bases. Trimming cost V 1 base and J 4 bases; bases outside gene matches: 5. The length of the CDR3 is 15 residues. Germline V gene sequence: CDR1 GTSNPN, CDR2 SVGIG (reference sequence). CDR3 region: CAWSASGGAADTQYF. In nucleotides, the CDR3 is TGTGCCTGGAGTGCGAGCGGGGGGGCCGCAGATACGCAGTATTTT. The variable domain in full, completed from reference TRBV30 and TRBJ2-3, reads SQTIHQWPATLVQPVGSPLSLECTVEGTSNPNLYWYRQAAGRGLQLLFYSVGIGQISSEVPQNLSASRPQDRQFILSSKKLLLSDSGFYLCAWSASGGAADTQYFGPGTRLTVL.

The rearrangement links TRBV7-6 to TRBJ1-5; 7 nucleotides agree with TRBD1. Trimming cost V 5 bases and J 3 bases; bases outside gene matches: 16. The germline V gene has CDR1 SGHVS and CDR2 FNYEAQ. The CDR3 sequence is 18 residues long. CDR3 DNA: TGTGCCAGCAGCCTTGACAGGGCGGAGAACGGGGCCAATCAGCCCCAGCATTTT. It encodes CASSLDRAENGANQPQHF. Drawing the rest from reference TRBV7-6 and TRBJ1-5, the complete variable domain is GAGVSQSPRYKVTKRGQDVALRCDPISGHVSLYWYRQALGQGPEFLTYFNYEAQQDKSGLPNDRFSAERPEGSISTLTIQRTEQRDSAMYRCASSLDRAENGANQPQHFGDGTRLSIL.

The genes are TRBV6-5 and TRBJ1-2; TRBD1 agrees at 9 bases. Germline V lookup: CDR1 MNHEY, CDR2 SVGAGI. V lost 6 bases and J lost 5; bases outside the gene matches: 4. The CDR3 has 13 residues. CDR3 protein: CASRADRGYGYTF. As DNA, the CDR3 is TGTGCCAGCAGGGCCGACAGGGGGTATGGCTACACCTTC.